These T cell receptor beta chains were read from a single sample in a study of graft-versus-host responses after intestinal transplantation. Here immunoSEQ multiplex PCR was the method, and the copy in TCRdb shows in-frame clones only, minus some. The sample consists of around 96,000 clones, more than 80% of them appearing once. The sequenced sample was PBMCs, obtained 450 to 460 days after intestinal transplant. The source is a human patient who received an intestinal transplant, so some T cells may come from the graft donor. Each CDR3 is given with its conserved first and last residue. Each record gives: clone size, J gene, D gene, V gene, CDR3 protein, CDR3 DNA. The D gene is left open where the match is weak. Expanded clones get a size class; other rows say once, few or many, or leave the size out.

.	TRBJ2-7	.	TRBV4-1	CASSQSGPNPGKQYF	TGCGCCAGCAGCCAGTCCGGGCCAAACCCAGGCAAGCAGTACTTC
.	TRBJ2-3	TRBD2	TRBV14	CASRRGGTDTQYF	TGTGCCAGCAGACGCGGGGGGACAGATACGCAGTATTTT
.	TRBJ2-3	TRBD1	TRBV27	CASHRQGRTDTQYF	TGTGCCAGCCACAGACAGGGGCGAACAGATACGCAGTATTTT
.	TRBJ1-6	TRBD1	TRBV25-1	CASSGRDSNNSPLHF	TGTGCCAGCAGTGGCCGGGACAGCAATAATTCACCCCTCCACTTT
.	TRBJ1-2	.	TRBV29-1	CSVWTDFYGYTF	TGCAGCGTTTGGACGGATTTCTATGGCTACACCTTC
.	TRBJ2-7	TRBD1	TRBV5-1	CASSPDRAFSYEQYF	TGCGCCAGCAGCCCGGACAGGGCATTCTCCTACGAGCAGTACTTC
.	TRBJ2-3	TRBD2	TRBV14	CASSQDWLAGGSTDTQYF	TGTGCCAGCAGCCAAGACTGGCTAGCGGGGGGGAGCACAGATACGCAGTATTTT
few	TRBJ1-3	.	TRBV19	CASSPLGGYSGNTIYF	TGTGCCAGTAGTCCCCTCGGGGGTTACTCTGGAAACACCATATATTTT
.	TRBJ2-3	TRBD1	TRBV7-3	CASSGQGSTDTQYF	TGTGCCAGCAGCGGACAGGGCAGCACAGATACGCAGTATTTT
few	TRBJ2-2	.	TRBV15	CATSRSGTGELFF	TGTGCCACCAGCAGGTCCGGCACCGGGGAGCTGTTTTTT
.	TRBJ1-4	.	TRBV7-3	CASSSLGCDEKLFF	TGTGCCAGCAGCTCCCTCGGTTGTGATGAAAAACTGTTTTTT
.	TRBJ2-7	TRBD1	TRBV6-5	CASSPRDRGSYEQYF	TGTGCCAGCAGCCCGAGGGACAGGGGCTCCTACGAGCAGTACTTC
.	TRBJ1-1	.	TRBV27	CASSSPGAMNTEAFF	TGTGCCAGCAGTTCCCCGGGGGCCATGAACACTGAAGCTTTCTTT
.	TRBJ1-1	.	TRBV10-3	CAISADRHPGEAFF	TGTGCCATCAGTGCCGACCGCCATCCAGGGGAAGCTTTCTTT
.	TRBJ2-1	.	TRBV6-5	CATQWGNEQFF	TGTGCCACCCAATGGGGTAATGAGCAGTTCTTC
.	TRBJ1-2	.	TRBV28	CASSTGSNYGYTF	TGTGCCAGCAGTACTGGGAGTAACTATGGCTACACCTTC
.	TRBJ2-3	TRBD2	TRBV6-4	CASSSGASTDTQYF	TGTGCCAGCAGTAGCGGGGCTAGCACAGATACGCAGTATTTT
.	TRBJ2-7	TRBD1	TRBV6-5	CASSYEGTGVIYEQYF	TGTGCCAGCAGTTACGAAGGGACAGGGGTTATCTACGAGCAGTACTTC
.	TRBJ2-5	TRBD1	TRBV27	CASSLWTGEGVQYF	TGTGCCAGCAGTTTATGGACAGGGGAAGGAGTCCAGTACTTC
.	TRBJ2-7	.	TRBV27	CASSPTASSYEQYF	TGTGCCAGCAGTCCAACAGCCAGCTCCTACGAGCAGTACTTC
.	TRBJ1-2	.	TRBV15	CATMGAGYGYTF	TGTGCCACCATGGGGGCCGGCTATGGCTACACCTTC
.	TRBJ1-5	.	TRBV4-1	CASSQEAHSLVNQPQHF	TGCGCCAGCAGCCAAGAAGCTCACAGCCTTGTTAATCAGCCCCAGCATTTT
.	TRBJ1-1	.	TRBV2	CASSGEGVAEAFF	TGTGCCAGCAGTGGCGAGGGGGTCGCTGAAGCTTTCTTT
.	TRBJ2-6	.	TRBV6-5	CASRNSPPWANVLTF	TGTGCCAGCAGAAATTCCCCTCCTTGGGCCAACGTCCTGACTTTC
few	TRBJ2-2	.	TRBV18	CASSPLTSTGELFF	TGTGCCAGCTCACCACTAACGAGCACCGGGGAGCTGTTTTTT
.	TRBJ2-5	.	TRBV11-2	CASSLGKGTLPAEETQYF	TGTGCCAGCAGCTTAGGGAAAGGGACTCTCCCCGCGGAAGAGACCCAGTACTTC
.	TRBJ2-7	.	TRBV5-1	CASSLGYSFPSYEQYF	TGCGCCAGCAGCTTGGGTTATTCGTTTCCCTCCTACGAGCAGTACTTC
.	TRBJ2-2	.	TRBV6-6	CASRSGATGELFF	TGTGCCAGCAGGTCGGGCGCCACCGGGGAGCTGTTTTTT
.	TRBJ2-1	.	TRBV7-6	CASSSTRNNEQFF	TGTGCCAGCAGCTCAACTAGGAACAATGAGCAGTTCTTC
.	TRBJ2-7	.	TRBV4-1	CASSQDRIFYEQYF	TGCGCCAGCAGCCAAGATAGGATCTTCTACGAGCAGTACTTC
.	TRBJ2-2	.	TRBV10-1	CASSEGGDRTGELFF	TGCGCCAGCAGTGAAGGGGGGGACCGAACCGGGGAGCTGTTTTTT
.	TRBJ1-2	.	TRBV6-5	CASSSPKRGRDGYTF	TGTGCCAGCAGTTCCCCGAAGCGGGGGAGGGATGGCTACACCTTC